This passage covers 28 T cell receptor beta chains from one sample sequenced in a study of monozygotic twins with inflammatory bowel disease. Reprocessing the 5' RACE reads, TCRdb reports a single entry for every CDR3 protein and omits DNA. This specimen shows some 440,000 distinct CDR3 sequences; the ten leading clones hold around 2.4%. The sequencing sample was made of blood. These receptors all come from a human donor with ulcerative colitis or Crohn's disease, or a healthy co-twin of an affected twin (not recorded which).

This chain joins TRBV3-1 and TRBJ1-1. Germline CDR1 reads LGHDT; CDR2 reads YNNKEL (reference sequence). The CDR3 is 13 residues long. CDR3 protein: CASSQKPRTEAFF.

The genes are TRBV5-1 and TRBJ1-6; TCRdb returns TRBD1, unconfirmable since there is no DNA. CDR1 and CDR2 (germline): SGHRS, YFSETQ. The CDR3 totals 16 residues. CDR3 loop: CASSRQGQGPDSPLHF.

The CDR3: CASIGTDSTYEQYF. This chain joins TRBV2 and TRBJ2-7; checking the TCRdb D call of TRBD1 is not possible without DNA. The germline V gene has CDR1 SNHLY and CDR2 FYNNEI. This CDR3 is built from 14 residues.

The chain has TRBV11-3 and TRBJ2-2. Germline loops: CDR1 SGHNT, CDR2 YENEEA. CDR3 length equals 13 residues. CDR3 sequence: CASSSNNPGELFF.

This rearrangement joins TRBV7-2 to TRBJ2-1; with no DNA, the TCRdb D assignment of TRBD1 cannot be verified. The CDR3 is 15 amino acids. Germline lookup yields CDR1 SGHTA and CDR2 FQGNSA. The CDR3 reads CASSLARGAYNEQFF.

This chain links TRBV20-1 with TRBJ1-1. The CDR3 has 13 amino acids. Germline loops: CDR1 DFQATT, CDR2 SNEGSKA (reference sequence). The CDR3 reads CSARDMGSSIAFF.

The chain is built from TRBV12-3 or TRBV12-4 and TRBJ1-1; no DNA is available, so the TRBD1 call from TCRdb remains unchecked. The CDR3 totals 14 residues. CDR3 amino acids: CASRTTGMNTEAFF.

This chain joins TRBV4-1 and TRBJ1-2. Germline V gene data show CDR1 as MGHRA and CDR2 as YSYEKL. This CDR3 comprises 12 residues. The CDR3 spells CASSGPSYGYTF.

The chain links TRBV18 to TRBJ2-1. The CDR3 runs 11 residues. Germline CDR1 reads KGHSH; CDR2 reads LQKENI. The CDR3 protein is CASSPRTEQFF.

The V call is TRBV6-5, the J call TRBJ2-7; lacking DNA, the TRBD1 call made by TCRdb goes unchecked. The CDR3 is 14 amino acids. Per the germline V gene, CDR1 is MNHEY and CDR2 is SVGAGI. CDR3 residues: CASSWDAGAYEQYF.

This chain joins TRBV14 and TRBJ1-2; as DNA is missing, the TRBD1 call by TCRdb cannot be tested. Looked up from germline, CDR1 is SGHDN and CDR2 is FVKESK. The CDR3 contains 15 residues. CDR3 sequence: CASSQEGLPTYGYTF.

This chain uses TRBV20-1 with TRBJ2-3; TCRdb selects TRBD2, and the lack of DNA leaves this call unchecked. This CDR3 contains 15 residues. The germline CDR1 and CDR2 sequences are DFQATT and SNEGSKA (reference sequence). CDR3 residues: CSATEAGGYTDTQYF.

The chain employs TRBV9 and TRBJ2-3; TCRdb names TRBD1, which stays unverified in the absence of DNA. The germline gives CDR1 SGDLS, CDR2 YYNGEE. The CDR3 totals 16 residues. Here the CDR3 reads CASSVGGVASTDTQYF.

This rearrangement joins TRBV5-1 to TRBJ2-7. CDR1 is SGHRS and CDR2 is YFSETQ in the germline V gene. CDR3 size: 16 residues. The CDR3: CASSLGNTGSSYEQYF.

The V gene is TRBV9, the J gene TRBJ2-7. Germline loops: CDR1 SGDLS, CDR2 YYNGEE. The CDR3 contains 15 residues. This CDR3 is CASSVTSSSSYEQYF.

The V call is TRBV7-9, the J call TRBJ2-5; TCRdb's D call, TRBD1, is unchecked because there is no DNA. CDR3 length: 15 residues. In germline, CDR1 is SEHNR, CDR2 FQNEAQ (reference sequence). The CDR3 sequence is CASSSSTGGGETQYF.

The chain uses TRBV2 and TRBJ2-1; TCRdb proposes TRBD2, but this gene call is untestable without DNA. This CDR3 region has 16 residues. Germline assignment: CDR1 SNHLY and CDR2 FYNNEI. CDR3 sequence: CASIPTSGPLYNEQFF.

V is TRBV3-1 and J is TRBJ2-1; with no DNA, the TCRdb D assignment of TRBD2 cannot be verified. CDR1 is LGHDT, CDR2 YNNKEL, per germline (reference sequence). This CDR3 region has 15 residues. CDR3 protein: CASSRRLAGVEEQFF.

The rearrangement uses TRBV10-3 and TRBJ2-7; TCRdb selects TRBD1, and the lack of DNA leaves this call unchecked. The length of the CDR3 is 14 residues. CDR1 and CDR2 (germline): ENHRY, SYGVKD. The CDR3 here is CAISESQGNYEQYF.

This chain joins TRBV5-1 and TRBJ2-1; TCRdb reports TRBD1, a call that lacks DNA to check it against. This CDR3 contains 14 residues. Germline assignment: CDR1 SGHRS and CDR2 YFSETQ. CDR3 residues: CASSFGTGEGEQFF.

CDR3 region: CATSALGGGYNEQFF. This rearrangement joins TRBV24-1 to TRBJ2-1; TCRdb proposes TRBD1, but this gene call is untestable without DNA. This CDR3 has 15 residues. The germline gives CDR1 KGHDR, CDR2 SFDVKD.

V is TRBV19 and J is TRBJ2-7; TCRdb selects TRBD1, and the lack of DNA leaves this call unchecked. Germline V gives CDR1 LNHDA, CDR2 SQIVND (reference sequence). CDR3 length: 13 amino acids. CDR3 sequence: CASSDRVYDDQYF.

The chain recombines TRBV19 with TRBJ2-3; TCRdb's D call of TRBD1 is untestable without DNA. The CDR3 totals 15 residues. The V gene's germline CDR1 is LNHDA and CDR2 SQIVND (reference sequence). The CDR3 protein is CASSMGGGRGDTQYF.

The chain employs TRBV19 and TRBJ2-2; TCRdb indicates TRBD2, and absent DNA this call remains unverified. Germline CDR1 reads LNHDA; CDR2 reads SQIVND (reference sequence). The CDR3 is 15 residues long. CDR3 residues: CASSPPGALTGELFF.

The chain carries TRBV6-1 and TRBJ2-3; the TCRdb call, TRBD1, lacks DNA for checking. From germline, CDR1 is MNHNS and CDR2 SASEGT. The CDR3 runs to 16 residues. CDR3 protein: CASSEALMTGTNTQYF.

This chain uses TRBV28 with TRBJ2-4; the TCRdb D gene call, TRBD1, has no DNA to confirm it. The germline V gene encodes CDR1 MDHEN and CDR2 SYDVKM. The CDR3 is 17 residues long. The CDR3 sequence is CASGVLVGQGTKNIQYF.

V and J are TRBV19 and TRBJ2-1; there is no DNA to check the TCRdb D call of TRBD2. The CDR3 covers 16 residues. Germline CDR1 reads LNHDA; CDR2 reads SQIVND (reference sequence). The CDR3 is CASSIPTSGPYNEQFF.

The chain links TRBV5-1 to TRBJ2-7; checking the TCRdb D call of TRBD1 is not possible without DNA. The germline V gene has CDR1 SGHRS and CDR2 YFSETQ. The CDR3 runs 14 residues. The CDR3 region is CASSLERQAYEQYF.